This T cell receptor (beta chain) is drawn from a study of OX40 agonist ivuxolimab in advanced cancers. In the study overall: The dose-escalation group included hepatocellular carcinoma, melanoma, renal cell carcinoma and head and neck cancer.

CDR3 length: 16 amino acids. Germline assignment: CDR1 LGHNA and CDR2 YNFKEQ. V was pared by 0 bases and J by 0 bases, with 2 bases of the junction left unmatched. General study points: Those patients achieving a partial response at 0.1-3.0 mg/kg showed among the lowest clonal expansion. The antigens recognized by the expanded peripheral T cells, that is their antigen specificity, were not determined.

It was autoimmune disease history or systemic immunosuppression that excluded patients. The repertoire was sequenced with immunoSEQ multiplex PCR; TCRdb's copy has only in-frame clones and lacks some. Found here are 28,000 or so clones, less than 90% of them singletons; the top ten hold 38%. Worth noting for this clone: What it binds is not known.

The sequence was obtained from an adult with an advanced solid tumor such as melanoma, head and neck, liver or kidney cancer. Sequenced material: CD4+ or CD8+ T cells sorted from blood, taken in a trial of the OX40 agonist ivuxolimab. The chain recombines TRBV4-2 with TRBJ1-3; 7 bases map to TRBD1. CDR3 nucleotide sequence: TGTGCCAGCAGCCAAGATAGGACAGGCTCTGGAAACACCATATATTTT. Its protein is CASSQDRTGSGNTIYF.